This T cell receptor (beta chain) was identified during a study of blood T cell repertoires in COVID-19. Turning to the study itself: From the United States, Italy and Spain came samples of acute and convalescent COVID-19.

Trimming stripped 2 bases from V and 0 bases from J, with 10 bases between. The CDR3 has 16 amino acids. CDR1 is SGHTA, CDR2 FQGTGA, per germline. Per the study methods: Nucleated cell number was recorded as an estimate derived from reference gene primer amplification. The data were produced by immunoSEQ multiplex PCR, yet TCRdb's version contains in-frame clones alone and is incomplete. V and J calls and clone size are copied from that table; D and trimming were computed from the DNA. The profile shows approximately 85,000 clones, approximately 92% of them singletons. Sequencing was performed on peripheral blood. The chain recombines TRBV7-3 with TRBJ2-2; D remains ambiguous. The clonotype comes from a woman aged 55 to 70 with active COVID-19. CDR3 sequence: CASSLQRLTNTGELFF. The CDR3, as DNA: TGTGCCAGCAGCTTACAACGACTTACGAACACCGGGGAGCTGTTTTTT.